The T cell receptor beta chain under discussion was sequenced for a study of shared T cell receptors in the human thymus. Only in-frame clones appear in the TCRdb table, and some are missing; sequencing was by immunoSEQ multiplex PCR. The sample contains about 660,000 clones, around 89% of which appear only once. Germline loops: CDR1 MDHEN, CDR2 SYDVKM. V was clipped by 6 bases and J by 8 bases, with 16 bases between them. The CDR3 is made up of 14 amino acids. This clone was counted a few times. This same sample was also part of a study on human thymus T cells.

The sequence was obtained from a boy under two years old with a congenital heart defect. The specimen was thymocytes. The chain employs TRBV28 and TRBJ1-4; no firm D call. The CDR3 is CASSLRHKWEKLFF. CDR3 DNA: TGTGCCAGCAGCCTGCGTCATAAATGGGAAAAACTGTTTTTT. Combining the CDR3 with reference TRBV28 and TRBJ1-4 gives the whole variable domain DVKVTQSSRYLVKRTGEKVFLECVQDMDHENMFWYRQDPGLGLRLIYFSYDVKMKEKGDIPEGYSVSREKKERFSLILESASTNQTSMYLCASSLRHKWEKLFFGSGTQLSVL.